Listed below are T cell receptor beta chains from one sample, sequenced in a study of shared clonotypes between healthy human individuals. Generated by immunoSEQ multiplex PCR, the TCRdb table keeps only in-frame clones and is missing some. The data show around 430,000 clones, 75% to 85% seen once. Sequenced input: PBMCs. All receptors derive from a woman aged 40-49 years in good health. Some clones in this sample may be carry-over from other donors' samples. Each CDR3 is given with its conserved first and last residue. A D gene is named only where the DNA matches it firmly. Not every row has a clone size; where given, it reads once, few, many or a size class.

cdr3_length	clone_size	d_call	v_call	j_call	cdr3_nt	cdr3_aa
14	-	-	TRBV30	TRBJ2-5	TGTGCCTGGAGTCGTCCACAAAACCAAGAGACCCAGTACTTC	CAWSRPQNQETQYF
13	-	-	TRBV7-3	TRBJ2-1	TGTGCCAGCAGCGTAACTAGAGCGAATGAGCAGTTCTTC	CASSVTRANEQFF
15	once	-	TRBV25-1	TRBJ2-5	TGTGCCAGCAGTCACCCCCCCCAGGGACAAGAGACCCAGTACTTC	CASSHPPQGQETQYF
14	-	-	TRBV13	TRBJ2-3	TGTGCCAGCAGCTTAGGCACCCTCACAGATACGCAGTATTTT	CASSLGTLTDTQYF
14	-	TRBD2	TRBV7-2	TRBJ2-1	TGTGCCAGCAGCTCGCCGGGGACTACCAATGAGCAGTTCTTC	CASSSPGTTNEQFF
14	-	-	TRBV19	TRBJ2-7	TGTGCCAGTAGTATAGTTGCCAGCTCCTACGAGCAGTACTTC	CASSIVASSYEQYF
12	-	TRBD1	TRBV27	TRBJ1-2	TGTGCCAGCAGTTCAACAGGGGGCGGCTACACCTTC	CASSSTGGGYTF
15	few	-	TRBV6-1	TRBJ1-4	TGTGCCAGCAGTGAAGTCGGAGCATATAATGAAAAACTGTTTTTT	CASSEVGAYNEKLFF
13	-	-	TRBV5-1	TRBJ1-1	TGCGCCAGCAGCCCCTTCGGGGGGGCTGAAGCTTTCTTT	CASSPFGGAEAFF
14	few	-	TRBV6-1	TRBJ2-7	TGTGCCAGCAGACAGGAGGCTAACTCCTACGAGCAGTACTTC	CASRQEANSYEQYF
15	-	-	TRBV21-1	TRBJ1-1	TGTGCCAGCAGCAGTCCGGGCCGGATGAACACTGAAGCTTTCTTT	CASSSPGRMNTEAFF
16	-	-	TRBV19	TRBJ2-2	TGTGCCAGTAGTATCTGGGCAGTGGGGGATACCGGGGAGCTGTTTTTT	CASSIWAVGDTGELFF
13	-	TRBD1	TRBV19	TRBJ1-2	TGTGCCAGTAAGGACAGGGGGGATGTTGGCTACACCTTC	CASKDRGDVGYTF
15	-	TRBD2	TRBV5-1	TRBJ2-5	TGCGCCAGCAGCTTGGGACTAGCGGGGGCCGGGGCCCAGTACTTC	CASSLGLAGAGAQYF
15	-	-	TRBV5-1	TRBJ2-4	TGCGCCAGCAGCACGGGACTTACGGGGGAAAACATTCAGTACTTC	CASSTGLTGENIQYF
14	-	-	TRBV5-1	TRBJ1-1	TGCGCCAGCAGCTCGTCGGACACCCTCGAGGAAGCTTTCTTT	CASSSSDTLEEAFF
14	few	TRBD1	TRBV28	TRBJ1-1	TGTGCCAGCAGTTTAGCAGGGGGAGGGACTGAAGCTTTCTTT	CASSLAGGGTEAFF
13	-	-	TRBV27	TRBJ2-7	TGTGCCAGCAGTCCCCTCGGTGACTACGAGCAGTACTTC	CASSPLGDYEQYF
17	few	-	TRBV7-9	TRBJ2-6	TGTGCCAGCAGCTTAATGGGGTCCCCGTGGGGGGCCAACGTCCTGACTTTC	CASSLMGSPWGANVLTF
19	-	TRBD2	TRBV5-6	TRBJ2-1	TGTGCCAGCAGCTCTACGCGGCGGGAGGGCCAGTTTTCGGTGAATGAGCAGTTCTTC	CASSSTRREGQFSVNEQFF
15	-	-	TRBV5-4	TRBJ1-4	TGTGCCAGCAGCTCCGGACCGGGAGAGGATGAAAAACTGTTTTTT	CASSSGPGEDEKLFF
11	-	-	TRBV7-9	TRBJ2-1	TGTGCCAGCAGCTTTGTTGGGGAGCAGTTCTTC	CASSFVGEQFF
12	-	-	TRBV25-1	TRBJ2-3	TGTGCCAGCAGTGAATCGTTAGATACGCAGTATTTT	CASSESLDTQYF
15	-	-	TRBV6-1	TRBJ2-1	TGTGCCAGCAGTGGAGACAGGAGCTCCTACAATGAGCAGTTCTTC	CASSGDRSSYNEQFF
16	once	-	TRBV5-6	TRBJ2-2	TGTGCCAGCAGCCACTGGGGCGCGTACGACACCGGGGAGCTGTTTTTT	CASSHWGAYDTGELFF
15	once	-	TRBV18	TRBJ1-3	TGTGCCAGCTCACCGGCGTGGTCCTCTGGAAACACCATATATTTT	CASSPAWSSGNTIYF
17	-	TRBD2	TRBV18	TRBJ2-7	TGTGCCAGCTCAGGAACTAGCGGAGGCCACGCTACCTACGAGCAGTACTTC	CASSGTSGGHATYEQYF
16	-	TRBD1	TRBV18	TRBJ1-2	TGTGCCAGCTCATCGGTTGGGACAGGGGGAAACTATGGCTACACCTTC	CASSSVGTGGNYGYTF
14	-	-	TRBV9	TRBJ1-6	TGTGCCAGCAGCGTAGCCGGGGGCGGGTCACCCCTCCACTTT	CASSVAGGGSPLHF
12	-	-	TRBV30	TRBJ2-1	TGTGCCTGGAGTCCAGGGTCTATGGAGCAGTTCTTC	CAWSPGSMEQFF
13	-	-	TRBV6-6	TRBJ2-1	TGTGCCAGCAGCCTTCGGGGTAGTGATGAGCAGTTCTTC	CASSLRGSDEQFF
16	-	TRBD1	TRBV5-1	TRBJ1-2	TGCGCCAGCAGCTTTCAAACGGGACAGGGTTTTTCTGGCTACACCTTC	CASSFQTGQGFSGYTF
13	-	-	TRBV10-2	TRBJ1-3	TGCGCCAGCAGGAGCAGCTCTGGAAACACCATATATTTT	CASRSSSGNTIYF
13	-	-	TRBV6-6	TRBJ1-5	TGTGCCAGCAGTTACCAGAGGGCTCAGCCCCAGCATTTT	CASSYQRAQPQHF
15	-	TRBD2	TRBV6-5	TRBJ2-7	TGTGCCAGCAGTTACTCAGGACTAGCGCTTTACGAGCAGTACTTC	CASSYSGLALYEQYF
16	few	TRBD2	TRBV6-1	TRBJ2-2	TGTGCCAGCAGTGCCCGACTAGCCTCGAACACCGGGGAGCTGTTTTTT	CASSARLASNTGELFF
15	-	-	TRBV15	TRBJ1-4	TGTGCCACCAGCAGAGATGCAGGTCCCGAGGGAAAACTGTTTTTT	CATSRDAGPEGKLFF
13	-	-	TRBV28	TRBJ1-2	TGTGCCAGCAGTTCAGGCGCGGCCTATGGCTACACCTTC	CASSSGAAYGYTF
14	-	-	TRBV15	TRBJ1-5	TGTGCCACCAGCAGAGGGGGGTCGGGTCAGCCCCAGCATTTT	CATSRGGSGQPQHF